The TCR beta chain under discussion was sequenced for a study of T cell responses to AZD1222 COVID-19 vaccine. Study-level points and caveats: Repertoires were collected only later (after the peak T cell response had occurred). Recipients of AZD1222 seropositive at baseline numbered only 5 to 7. Recipients of two AZD1222 doses showed rising Spike-specific TCR breadth and depth. CD4 TCRs covered the whole spike, strongest at regions 160-218 and 743-854.

Details on this clone: Its antigen is as yet unknown.

Per the germline V gene, CDR1 is LGHDT and CDR2 is YNNKEL (reference sequence). The CDR3 runs 14 residues. Trimming removed 4 bases from V and 2 bases from J, with 12 bases in between. TCRdb's copy holds only in-frame clones and misses some; the assay was immunoSEQ multiplex PCR. This sample carries about 170,000 clones, 80% to 95% of them seen once, and the ten largest clones take 3.5% to 4.5%. The material was peripheral blood, obtained on day 0 of AZD1222 vaccination. This chain joins TRBV3-1 (or the pseudogene TRBV3-2) and TRBJ2-7, with D unclear. The TCR originated in an adult in good health. The CDR3 DNA sequence: TGTGCCAGCAGCCCCTCATACGTTGCCTACGAGCAGTACTTC. This sequence encodes CASSPSYVAYEQYF.